This TCR beta chain was recovered during a study of blood T cells in healthy people across ages. General study findings and limits: TCR beta diversity correlated strongly with naive T cell percentage.

Primed by a sample-barcoded 5' primer and a J-beta primer mix, a second PCR proceeded for about 7 to 12 cycles. TCRdb passed the 5' RACE reads through MiXCR, listing each CDR3 protein once. Of about 780,000 distinct CDR3 sequences in the sample, about half were seen once. The CDR3 sequence is 15 residues long. Trimming at V came to 4 bases and at J to 5 bases, leaving 8 bases not matched to a gene. Germline V gives CDR1 SNHLY, CDR2 FYNNEI. This clonotype appeared many times. Its antigen is undetermined. The TCR originated in a man older than 75 in good health. Sequencing used blood. The chain carries TRBV2 and TRBJ2-3; 8 bases align to TRBD2. CDR3 DNA sequence: TGTGCCAGCAGTGCGGACGGGAGGGTCCTAGATACGCAGTATTTT. Its translation is CASSADGRVLDTQYF.